This is a list of T cell receptor beta chains from one sample in a study of regulatory T cells in long-lasting Graves disease. TCRdb passed the multiplex PCR reads through MiXCR, listing each CDR3 protein once. The sample consists of over 400,000 distinct CDR3 sequences, roughly 15% of them appearing once. This same sample was also part of a study on T cells in Graves' hyperthyroidism and ophthalmopathy.

The sequences come from peripheral blood mononuclear cells (PBMCs), collected at new diagnosis, from a patient treated with antithyroid drugs. The receptor set was obtained from a woman aged 45 to 65 with Graves disease. Each CDR3 is given with its conserved first and last residue.

TRBJ1-2,TRBV6-4,CASSDTPASYYGYTF
TRBJ1-5,TRBV30,CAWSSNTGHQPQHF
TRBJ2-2,TRBV19,CASGITSGNTGELFF
TRBJ2-1,TRBV5-4,CASSVDRGANEQFF
TRBJ2-7,TRBV4-1,CASSPAGQGSYEQYF
TRBJ1-1,TRBV12-3/TRBV12-4,CASTLGGTEAFF
TRBJ2-3,TRBV5-1,CASSLLRTGVADTQYF
TRBJ2-7,TRBV27,CASRTPQGPFYEQYF
TRBJ2-3,TRBV11-2,CASSFKTGTSYSTNTQYF
TRBJ2-1,TRBV19,CASIPQSGVGEQFF
TRBJ2-3,TRBV20-1,CSARGPSGTSTDTQYF